This passage covers 22 T cell receptor beta chains from one sample sequenced in a study of T-cell memory formation after mild COVID-19. MiXCR, applied by TCRdb to the 5' RACE reads, yields one record per CDR3 protein. The sample has about 240,000 distinct CDR3 sequences, 8% to 10% seen once. The sequenced material came from PBMCs or a T cell subset sorted from them (not recorded which). The receptors here all came from a man aged 18 to 29 who had mild COVID-19 (a few samples of this study predate the infection). Cell type and time point are not known.

This clonotype was counted only a few times. The genes are TRBV2 and TRBJ1-4; TRBD1 matches 11 bases. V lost 6 bases and J lost 13; bases outside the gene matches: 1. The CDR3 length is 11 residues. In germline, CDR1 is SNHLY, CDR2 FYNNEI. The CDR3 DNA follows: TGTGCCAGCAGCGGGACAGGGGGACTGTTTTTT. Its protein is CASSGTGGLFF.

This clonotype turned up a few times. CDR3 protein: CASSLGMGQGLVDDNSPLHF. The CDR3 bases are TGCGCCAGCAGCCTGGGAATGGGACAGGGGTTAGTAGATGATAATTCACCCCTCCACTTT. V usage is TRBV4-3 and J usage is TRBJ1-6; TRBD1 matches at 10 bases. The germline CDR1 and CDR2 sequences are LGHNA and YSLEER. CDR3 size: 20 residues. V trimming: 4 bases; J trimming: 5 bases; junction bases outside the gene matches: 17.

This clonotype was found a few times. The chain links TRBV12-3 or TRBV12-4 to TRBJ1-5; D gene ambiguous. This CDR3 is 14 amino acids long. Trimming left V 3 bases short and J 0 bases short, with 6 bases between. CDR3 protein: CASSLRSSNQPQHF. CDR3 DNA: TGTGCCAGCAGTTTGCGGAGTAGCAATCAGCCCCAGCATTTT.

This clonotype was seen more than once but under ten times. J is TRBJ2-3 and V is TRBV6-2 or TRBV6-3; tentatively, D is TRBD1 (5 bases). The V gene lost 6 bases and the J gene lost 0 bases, with 13 bases spanning the gap. CDR1 and CDR2 from the germline V gene are MNHEY and SVGEGT. This CDR3 contains 15 residues. The CDR3 sequence is CASRWQGYSTDTQYF. DNA for the CDR3: TGTGCCAGCAGATGGCAGGGTTATAGCACAGATACGCAGTATTTT.

This clonotype was observed a handful of times. The gene calls are TRBV15 and TRBJ2-7; 9 bases match TRBD2. Germline CDR1 LNHNV, CDR2 YYDKDF (reference sequence). The V and J ends lost 0 bases and 4 bases, in that order; junction bases with no gene match: 4. This CDR3 has 15 amino acids. The CDR3 bases are TGTGCCACCAGCAGAGACCCTAGCGGGGTGTACGAGCAGTACTTC. It translates to CATSRDPSGVYEQYF.

The chain recombines TRBV5-1 with TRBJ2-7; 7 nucleotides align to TRBD1. Germline loops: CDR1 SGHRS, CDR2 YFSETQ. The CDR3 sequence is 13 residues long. V shed 4 bases, J shed 7 bases, and the junction held 8 bases outside the gene matches. Here the CDR3 DNA reads TGCGCCAGCAGCCCCGACAGGGCCCGGGAGCAGTACTTC. This sequence encodes CASSPDRAREQYF.

This clonotype was seen a few times. V and J are TRBV20-1 and TRBJ2-3, with 8 positions matching TRBD2. The CDR3 has 14 residues. With 2 bases clipped from V and 9 bases from J, the junction kept 10 bases outside the gene matches. CDR1 is DFQATT and CDR2 is SNEGSKA in the germline V gene (reference sequence). DNA of the CDR3: TGCAGTGCTAGATCTAGCGGGCGCTCATTAACGCAGTATTTT. Protein product: CSARSSGRSLTQYF.

The rearrangement links TRBV28 to TRBJ1-1; perhaps TRBD1 as D (6 bases). In germline, CDR1 is MDHEN, CDR2 SYDVKM. This CDR3 comprises 14 residues. Trimming cost V 7 bases and J 2 bases, with 14 bases left between them. This CDR3 is CASTAQGSNTEAFF. CDR3 nucleotides: TGTGCCAGCACCGCGCAGGGGAGCAACACTGAAGCTTTCTTT.

The rearrangement joins TRBV7-2 to TRBJ1-2; D is unclear. This CDR3 region has 13 residues. The germline V gene encodes CDR1 SGHTA and CDR2 FQGNSA. Trimming left V 2 bases short and J 8 bases short, with 12 bases between. The CDR3 sequence: CASSLNPPGGYTF. The CDR3 DNA follows: TGTGCCAGCAGCTTAAATCCTCCTGGGGGCTACACCTTC.

The chain recombines TRBV7-6 with TRBJ2-3; TRBD1 agrees at 7 bases. V lost 5 bases and J lost 2; bases outside the gene matches: 13. The CDR3 runs to 17 residues. Germline assignment: CDR1 SGHVS and CDR2 FNYEAQ. CDR3 DNA sequence: TGTGCCAGCAGCGTGTCCATCCAGGGGGTTGACACAGATACGCAGTATTTT. Translating it yields CASSVSIQGVDTDTQYF.

The V and J genes are TRBV11-2 and TRBJ2-2; D not resolved. Trimming removed 1 base at V and 0 bases at J, with 9 bases between. The CDR3 totals 16 residues. Germline V gene lookup returns CDR1 SGHAT and CDR2 FQNNGV. The CDR3 nucleotides read TGTGCCAGCAGCTTAGGTTTACGGACGAACACCGGGGAGCTGTTTTTT. This codes for CASSLGLRTNTGELFF.

The chain recombines TRBV11-2 with TRBJ2-1; possible D gene TRBD2, 6 bases. The germline V gene encodes CDR1 SGHAT and CDR2 FQNNGV. V was trimmed by 6 bases and J by 9 bases, leaving 21 bases between them. The CDR3 runs to 15 residues. The CDR3 region has the DNA TGTGCCAGCAGTCTCACCGGGACTTTGTTTCCTGAGCAGTTCTTC. Translating it yields CASSLTGTLFPEQFF.

The chain links TRBV6-5 to TRBJ2-1, with 9 bases aligning to TRBD2. The CDR3 consists of 15 residues. Germline CDR1 is MNHEY and CDR2 is SVGAGI. The ends lost 4 bases at V and 8 bases at J; junction bases unmatched: 9. CDR3 region: CASSFLRGGWDEQFF. In DNA, the CDR3 is TGTGCCAGCAGTTTTCTGCGGGGGGGATGGGATGAGCAGTTCTTC.

The chain uses TRBV12-3 or TRBV12-4 and TRBJ2-3, with a possible D match to TRBD1 (5 bases). Trimming cost V 3 bases and J 2 bases, with 15 bases left between them. The CDR3 length is 16 residues. CDR3 loop: CASSFSSRQPTDTQYF. The CDR3, as DNA: TGTGCCAGCAGTTTTAGTTCTCGACAGCCCACAGATACGCAGTATTTT.

In its sample, this clonotype was seen a few times. The J gene is TRBJ2-3, the V gene TRBV11-2, with D possibly being TRBD2 (6 bases). Germline values: CDR1 SGHAT, CDR2 FQNNGV. CDR3 length: 14 amino acids. The V end was cut by 7 bases, the J end by 2 bases, with 13 bases between. The CDR3 DNA is TGTGCCAGCACCTGGGTAGCGGTCACAGATACGCAGTATTTT. Its translation is CASTWVAVTDTQYF.

The rearrangement uses TRBV7-3 and TRBJ1-1, with TRBD1 identical over 9 bases. The CDR3 is 15 residues long. Germline V CDR1 and CDR2: SGHTA, FQGTGA. Trimming took 5 bases from V and 5 from J; bases not matched to a gene: 9. CDR3: CASSVHRGPGTEAFF. CDR3 nucleotides: TGTGCCAGCAGCGTACACAGGGGGCCGGGGACTGAAGCTTTCTTT.

This clonotype showed up many times. CDR3 residues: CASRNAPGETQYF. CDR3 in DNA: TGCGCCAGCAGAAACGCCCCGGGAGAGACCCAGTACTTC. The chain has TRBV5-1 and TRBJ2-5, with D unclear. V dropped 5 bases and J dropped 4 bases, with 12 bases sitting between them. The CDR3 covers 13 residues. Germline V gene lookup returns CDR1 SGHRS and CDR2 YFSETQ. Together with reference TRBV5-1 and TRBJ2-5, the CDR3 gives the full variable domain: KAGVTQTPRYLIKTRGQQVTLSCSPISGHRSVSWYQQTPGQGLQFLFEYFSETQRNKGNFPGRFSGRQFSNSRSEMNVSTLELGDSALYLCASRNAPGETQYFGPGTRLLVL.

This clonotype showed up many times. The V call is TRBV20-1, the J call TRBJ2-1, with 8 bases identical to TRBD2. This CDR3 comprises 14 residues. Germline CDR1 and CDR2: DFQATT and SNEGSKA (reference sequence). Trimming removed 1 base from V and 8 bases from J; junction bases left unmatched: 7. In nucleotides, the CDR3 is TGCAGTGCTAGAGCGTGGCGGGGGGCGTATGAGCAGTTCTTC. It codes for CSARAWRGAYEQFF.

This clonotype was counted only a few times. This chain joins TRBV10-3 and TRBJ2-7, with 8 bases that match TRBD1. The CDR3 length is 16 residues. After removal of 3 bases from V and 2 bases from J, the junction contained 9 bases not matched to a gene. Per germline, CDR1 ENHRY and CDR2 SYGVKD. CDR3 sequence reads: CAISDRTGTVPYEQYV. CDR3 sequence (DNA): TGTGCCATCAGTGATCGGACAGGGACAGTCCCCTACGAGCAGTACGTC.

This clonotype showed up just a few times. The chain links TRBV12-3 or TRBV12-4 to TRBJ2-3; D is tentatively TRBD1 or TRBD2 (6 bases each). V was pared by 6 bases and J by 2 bases, with 15 bases between. This CDR3 region has 15 residues. CDR3 sequence (DNA): TGTGCCAGCAGGCCCCGGGGGCGCAACACAGATACGCAGTATTTT. Encoded protein: CASRPRGRNTDTQYF.

The chain recombines TRBV4-1 with TRBJ1-6; D is uncertain. Trimming cost V 1 base and J 14 bases, with 15 bases left between them. In germline, CDR1 is MGHRA, CDR2 YSYEKL. The CDR3 runs 14 residues. DNA for the CDR3: TGCGCCAGCAGCCAAGCCCCCCCTCTATTAACCCTCCACTTT. It is translated as CASSQAPPLLTLHF.

This clonotype was seen a few times. The rearrangement joins TRBV12-3 or TRBV12-4 to TRBJ1-3, with 9 bases fitting TRBD1. V shed 3 bases, J shed 4 bases, and the junction held 19 bases outside the gene matches. This CDR3 contains 20 residues. Here the CDR3 DNA reads TGTGCCAGCAGTTTTTTGTTCTGGGGACAGGGCATAATAGACGGAAACACCATATATTTT. Amino acids: CASSFLFWGQGIIDGNTIYF.